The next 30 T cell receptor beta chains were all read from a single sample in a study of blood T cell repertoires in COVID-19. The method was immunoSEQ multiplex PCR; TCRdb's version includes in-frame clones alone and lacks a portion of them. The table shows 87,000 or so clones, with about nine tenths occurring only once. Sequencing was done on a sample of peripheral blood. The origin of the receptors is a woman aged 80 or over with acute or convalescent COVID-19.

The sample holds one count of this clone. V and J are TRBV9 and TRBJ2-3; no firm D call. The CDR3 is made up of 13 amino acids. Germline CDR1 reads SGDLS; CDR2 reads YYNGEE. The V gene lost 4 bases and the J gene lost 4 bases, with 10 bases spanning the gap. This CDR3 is CASSPFFPDTQYF. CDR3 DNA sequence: TGTGCCAGCAGCCCCTTTTTCCCAGATACGCAGTATTTT.

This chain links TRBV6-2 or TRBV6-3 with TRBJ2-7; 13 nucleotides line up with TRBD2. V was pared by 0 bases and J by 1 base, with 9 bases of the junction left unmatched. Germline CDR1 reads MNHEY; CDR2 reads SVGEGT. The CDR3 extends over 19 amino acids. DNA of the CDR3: TGTGCCAGCAGTTACTCTCGGACTAGCGGGAGACGTTTATCCTACGAGCAGTACTTC. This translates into CASSYSRTSGRRLSYEQYF.

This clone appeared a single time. The CDR3 DNA is TGTGCCTGGACGGGACAGGGGGCCGTCAGCAATCAGCCCCAGCATTTT. It translates to CAWTGQGAVSNQPQHF. The chain has TRBV30 and TRBJ1-5; the match to TRBD1 covers 12 bases. Germline V gene data show CDR1 as GTSNPN and CDR2 as SVGIG (reference sequence). The CDR3 has 16 residues. V gave up 4 bases and J gave up 1 base; unmatched junction bases: 5.

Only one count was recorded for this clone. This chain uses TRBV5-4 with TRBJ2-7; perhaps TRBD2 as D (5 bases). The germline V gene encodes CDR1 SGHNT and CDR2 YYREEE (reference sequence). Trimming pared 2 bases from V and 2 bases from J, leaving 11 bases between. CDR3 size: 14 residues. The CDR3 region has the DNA TGTGCCAGCAGCTTAGGGAGACACCCCTACGAGCAGTACTTC. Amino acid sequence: CASSLGRHPYEQYF. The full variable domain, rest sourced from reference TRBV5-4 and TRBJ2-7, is ETGVTQSPTHLIKTRGQQVTLRCSSQSGHNTVSWYQQALGQGPQFIFQYYREEENGRGNFPPRFSGLQFPNYSSELNVNALELDDSALYLCASSLGRHPYEQYFGPGTRLTVT.

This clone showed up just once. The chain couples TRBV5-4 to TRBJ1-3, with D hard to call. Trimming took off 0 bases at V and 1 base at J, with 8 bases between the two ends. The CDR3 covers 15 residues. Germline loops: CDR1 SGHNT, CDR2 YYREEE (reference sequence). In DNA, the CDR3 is TGTGCCAGCAGCTTGGACCCTATGTCTGGAAACACCATATATTTT. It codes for CASSLDPMSGNTIYF.

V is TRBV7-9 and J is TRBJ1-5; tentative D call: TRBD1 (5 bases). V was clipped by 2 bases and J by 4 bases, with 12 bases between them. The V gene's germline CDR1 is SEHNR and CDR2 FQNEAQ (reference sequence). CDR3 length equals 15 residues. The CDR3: CASSLIGGINQPQHF. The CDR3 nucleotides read TGTGCCAGCAGCTTAATTGGGGGGATTAATCAGCCCCAGCATTTT.

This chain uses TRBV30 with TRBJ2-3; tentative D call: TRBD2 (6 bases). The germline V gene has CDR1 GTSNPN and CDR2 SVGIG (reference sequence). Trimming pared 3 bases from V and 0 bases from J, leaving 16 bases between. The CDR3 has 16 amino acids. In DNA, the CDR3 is TGTGCCTGGAGATCTTACTGGGAGGCTAGCACAGATACGCAGTATTTT. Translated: CAWRSYWEASTDTQYF.

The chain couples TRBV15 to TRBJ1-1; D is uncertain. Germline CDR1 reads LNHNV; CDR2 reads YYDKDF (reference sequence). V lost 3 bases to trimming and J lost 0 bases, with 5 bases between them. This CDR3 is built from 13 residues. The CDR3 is CATSSYMNTEAFF. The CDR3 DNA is TGTGCCACCAGCAGTTACATGAACACTGAAGCTTTCTTT.

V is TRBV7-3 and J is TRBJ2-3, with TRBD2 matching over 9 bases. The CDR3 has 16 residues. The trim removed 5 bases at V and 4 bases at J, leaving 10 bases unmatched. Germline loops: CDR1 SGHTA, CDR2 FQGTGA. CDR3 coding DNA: TGTGCCAGCAGCCAAGCTAGCGGGGCGGGCTCAGATACGCAGTATTTT. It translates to CASSQASGAGSDTQYF.

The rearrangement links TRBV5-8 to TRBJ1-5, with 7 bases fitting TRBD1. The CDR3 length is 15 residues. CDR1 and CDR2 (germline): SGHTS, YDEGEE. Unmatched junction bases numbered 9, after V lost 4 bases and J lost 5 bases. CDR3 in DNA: TGTGCCAGCAGCGAGTTTGGGACAGAGTATCAGCCCCAGCATTTT. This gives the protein CASSEFGTEYQPQHF. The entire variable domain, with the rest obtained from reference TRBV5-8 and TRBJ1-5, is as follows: EAGVTQSPTHLIKTRGQQATLRCSPISGHTSVYWYQQALGLGLQFLLWYDEGEERNRGNFPPRFSGRQFPNYSSELNVNALELEDSALYLCASSEFGTEYQPQHFGDGTRLSIL.

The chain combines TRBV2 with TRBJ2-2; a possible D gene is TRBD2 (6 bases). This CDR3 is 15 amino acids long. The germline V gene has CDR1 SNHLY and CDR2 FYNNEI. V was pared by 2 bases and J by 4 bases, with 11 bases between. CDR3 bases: TGTGCCAGCAGTGAAACGGGGGTTGTCACCGGGGAGCTGTTTTTT. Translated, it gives CASSETGVVTGELFF.

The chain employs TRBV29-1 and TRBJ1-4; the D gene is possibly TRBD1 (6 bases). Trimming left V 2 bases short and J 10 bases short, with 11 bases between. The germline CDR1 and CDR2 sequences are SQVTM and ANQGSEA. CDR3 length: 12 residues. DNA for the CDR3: TGCAGCGTTGAACAGGGGAGGGGAAAACTGTTTTTT. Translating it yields CSVEQGRGKLFF.

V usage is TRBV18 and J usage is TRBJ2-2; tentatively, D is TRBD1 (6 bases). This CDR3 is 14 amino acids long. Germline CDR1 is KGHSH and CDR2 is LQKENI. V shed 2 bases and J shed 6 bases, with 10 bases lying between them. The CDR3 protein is CASSPGGASGELFF. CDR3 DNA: TGTGCCAGCTCACCAGGGGGCGCTTCCGGGGAGCTGTTTTTT.

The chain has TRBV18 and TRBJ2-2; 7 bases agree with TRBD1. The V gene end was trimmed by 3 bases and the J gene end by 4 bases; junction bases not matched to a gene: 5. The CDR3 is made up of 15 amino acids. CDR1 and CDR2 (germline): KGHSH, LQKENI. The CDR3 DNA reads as TGTGCCAGCTCACCTCTGGGACAGCTCACCGGGGAGCTGTTTTTT. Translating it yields CASSPLGQLTGELFF. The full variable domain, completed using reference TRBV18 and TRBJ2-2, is NAGVMQNPRHLVRRRGQEARLRCSPMKGHSHVYWYRQLPEEGLKFMVYLQKENIIDESGMPKERFSAEFPKEGPSILRIQQVVRGDSAAYFCASSPLGQLTGELFFGEGSRLTVL.

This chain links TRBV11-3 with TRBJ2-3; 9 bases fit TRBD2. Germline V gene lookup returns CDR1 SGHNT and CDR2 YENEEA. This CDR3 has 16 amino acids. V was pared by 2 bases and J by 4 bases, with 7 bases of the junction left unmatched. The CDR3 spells CASSLRGGGAADTQYF. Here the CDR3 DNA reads TGTGCCAGCAGCTTAAGGGGCGGGGGGGCCGCAGATACGCAGTATTTT.

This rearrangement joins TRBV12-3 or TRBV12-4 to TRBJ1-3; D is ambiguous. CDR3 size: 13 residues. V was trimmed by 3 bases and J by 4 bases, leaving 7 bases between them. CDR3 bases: TGTGCCAGCAGTTTGGGCAGGGGAAACACCATATATTTT. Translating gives CASSLGRGNTIYF.

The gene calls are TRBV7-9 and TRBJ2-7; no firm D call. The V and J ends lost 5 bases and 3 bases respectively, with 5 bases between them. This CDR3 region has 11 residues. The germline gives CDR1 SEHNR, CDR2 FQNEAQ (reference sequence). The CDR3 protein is CASSLIYEQYF. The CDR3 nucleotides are TGTGCCAGCAGCCTAATCTACGAGCAGTACTTC.

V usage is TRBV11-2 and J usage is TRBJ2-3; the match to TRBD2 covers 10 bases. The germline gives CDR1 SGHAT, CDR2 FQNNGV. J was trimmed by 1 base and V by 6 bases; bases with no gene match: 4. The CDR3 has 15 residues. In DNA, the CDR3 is TGTGCCAGCAGTACCGGGACTAGCGGCACAGATACGCAGTATTTT. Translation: CASSTGTSGTDTQYF.

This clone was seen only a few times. CDR3 nucleotide sequence: TGTGCCAGCAGTGAAGGTCCTAGTTATGAGCAGTTCTTC. Its protein product is CASSEGPSYEQFF. This sequence joins TRBV6-1 and TRBJ2-1; D remains ambiguous. The CDR3 has 13 amino acids. Germline CDR1 MNHNS, CDR2 SASEGT. Trimming cost V 1 base and J 8 bases, with 9 bases left between them.

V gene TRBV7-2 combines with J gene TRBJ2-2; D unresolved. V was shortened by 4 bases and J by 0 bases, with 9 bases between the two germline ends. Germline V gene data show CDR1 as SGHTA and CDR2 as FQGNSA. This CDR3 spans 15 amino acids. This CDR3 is CASSSYNTNTGELFF. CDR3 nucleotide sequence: TGTGCCAGCAGCTCCTATAATACGAACACCGGGGAGCTGTTTTTT. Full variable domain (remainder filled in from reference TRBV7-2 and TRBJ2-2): GAGVSQSPSNKVTEKGKDVELRCDPISGHTALYWYRQSLGQGLEFLIYFQGNSAPDKSGLPSDRFSAERTGGSVSTLTIQRTQQEDSAVYLCASSSYNTNTGELFFGEGSRLTVL.

CDR3 sequence: CASKLSTGINSPLHF. CDR3 nucleotides: TGTGCCAGCAAACTCTCGACAGGGATTAATTCACCCCTCCACTTT. The V gene is TRBV2, the J gene TRBJ1-6, with TRBD1 matching over 7 bases. Trimming removed 7 bases from V and 6 bases from J; junction bases left unmatched: 9. The length of the CDR3 is 15 residues. CDR1 is SNHLY, CDR2 FYNNEI, per germline.

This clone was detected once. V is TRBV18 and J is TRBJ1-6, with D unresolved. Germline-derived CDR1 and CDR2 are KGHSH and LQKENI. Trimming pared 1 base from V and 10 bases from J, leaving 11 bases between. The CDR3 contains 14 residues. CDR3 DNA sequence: TGTGCCAGCTCACCACAGGAGGAGAGATCACCCCTCCACTTT. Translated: CASSPQEERSPLHF. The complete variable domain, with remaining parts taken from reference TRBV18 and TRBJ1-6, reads NAGVMQNPRHLVRRRGQEARLRCSPMKGHSHVYWYRQLPEEGLKFMVYLQKENIIDESGMPKERFSAEFPKEGPSILRIQQVVRGDSAAYFCASSPQEERSPLHFGNGTRLTVT.

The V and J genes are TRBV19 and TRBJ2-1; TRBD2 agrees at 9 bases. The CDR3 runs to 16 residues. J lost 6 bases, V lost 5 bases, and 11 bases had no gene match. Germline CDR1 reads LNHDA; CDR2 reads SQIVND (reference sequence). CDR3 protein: CASSQKGREGGNEQFF. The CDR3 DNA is TGTGCCAGTAGTCAAAAAGGGCGGGAGGGCGGCAATGAGCAGTTCTTC.

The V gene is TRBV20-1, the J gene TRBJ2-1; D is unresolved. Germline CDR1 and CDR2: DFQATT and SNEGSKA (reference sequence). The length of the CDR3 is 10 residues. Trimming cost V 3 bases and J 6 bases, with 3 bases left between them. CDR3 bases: TGCAGTGCTAGCTTCAATGAGCAGTTCTTC. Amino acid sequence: CSASFNEQFF.

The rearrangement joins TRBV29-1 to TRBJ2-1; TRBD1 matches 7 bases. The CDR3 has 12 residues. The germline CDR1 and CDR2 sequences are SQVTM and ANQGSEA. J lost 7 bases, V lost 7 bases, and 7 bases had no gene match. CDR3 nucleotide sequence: TGCAGCGCCGCACGACAGGGTAATGAGCAGTTCTTC. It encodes CSAARQGNEQFF.

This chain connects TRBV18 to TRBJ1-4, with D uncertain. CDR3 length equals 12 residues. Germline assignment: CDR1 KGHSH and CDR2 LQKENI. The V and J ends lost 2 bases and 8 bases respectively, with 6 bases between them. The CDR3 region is CASSPIGEKLFF. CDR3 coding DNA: TGTGCCAGCTCACCAATCGGGGAAAAACTGTTTTTT.

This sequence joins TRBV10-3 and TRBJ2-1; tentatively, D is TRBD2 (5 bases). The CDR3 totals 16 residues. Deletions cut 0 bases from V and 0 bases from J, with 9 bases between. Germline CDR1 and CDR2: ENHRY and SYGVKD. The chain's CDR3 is CAISESKDSSYNEQFF. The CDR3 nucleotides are TGTGCCATCAGTGAGTCGAAGGACTCCTCCTACAATGAGCAGTTCTTC.

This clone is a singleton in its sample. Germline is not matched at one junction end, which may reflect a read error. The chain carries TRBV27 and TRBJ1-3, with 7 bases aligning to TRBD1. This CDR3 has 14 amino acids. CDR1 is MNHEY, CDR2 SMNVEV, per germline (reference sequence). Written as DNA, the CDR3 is TGTGCCAGCAATTCAACAGGGGCTGGATACACCATATATTTT. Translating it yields CASNSTGAGYTIYF.

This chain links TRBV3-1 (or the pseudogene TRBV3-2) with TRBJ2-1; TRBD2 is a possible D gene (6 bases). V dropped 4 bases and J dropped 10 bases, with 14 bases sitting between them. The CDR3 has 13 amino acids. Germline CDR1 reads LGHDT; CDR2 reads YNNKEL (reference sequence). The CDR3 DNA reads TGTGCCAGCAGCCCCGCCAGACTAGGGGAGCAGTTCTTC. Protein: CASSPARLGEQFF.

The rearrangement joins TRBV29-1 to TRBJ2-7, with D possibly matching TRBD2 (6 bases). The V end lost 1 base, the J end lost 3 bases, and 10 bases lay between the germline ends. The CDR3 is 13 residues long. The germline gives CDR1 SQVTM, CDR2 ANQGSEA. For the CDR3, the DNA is TGCAGCGTTGAAGGTGCGGGGAACTACGAGCAGTACTTC. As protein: CSVEGAGNYEQYF.